This entry lists 21 T cell receptor beta chains sequenced from one sample in a study of beta chain features in type 1 diabetes. Study-wide results and limits: Significant though moderate, a shortening of TCRB CDR3s appeared in all four CD4+ subsets of Type 1 diabetes patients.

No antigen has been assigned to these receptors. Sequenced material consisted of expressed TCRB transcripts (all of the isolated RNA was reverse transcribed). TCRdb's copy holds only in-frame clones and misses some; the assay was immunoSEQ multiplex PCR. The profile covers 500,000 to 850,000 clones, with around 15% appearing a single time and 0.035% to 0.045% taken by the ten largest. The sample was naive CD4+ T cells from blood. These receptors came from a man between 18 and 35 years old with type 1 diabetes.

Only a few counts were recorded for this clone. The V call is TRBV28, the J call TRBJ1-2; D may be TRBD1 (6 bases). The CDR3 extends over 15 amino acids. Germline lookup yields CDR1 MDHEN and CDR2 SYDVKM. V dropped 6 bases and J dropped 8 bases, with 22 bases sitting between them. CDR3 DNA sequence: TGTGCCAGCAGCCTCGGGGGCTCGGGGCGTCGAGGCTACACCTTC. Protein sequence: CASSLGGSGRRGYTF.

There are a few counts of this clone. This chain links TRBV30 with TRBJ1-5, with TRBD1 as a possible D gene (5 bases). This CDR3 comprises 14 residues. Between the trimmed V and J ends, which lost 1 base and 0 bases, there was a span of 7 bases. The germline V gene has CDR1 GTSNPN and CDR2 SVGIG (reference sequence). This chain's CDR3 is CAWSAGYSNQPQHF. The CDR3 DNA follows: TGTGCCTGGAGTGCAGGGTATAGCAATCAGCCCCAGCATTTT.

The chain recombines TRBV29-1 with TRBJ1-1; D not certain. Trimming removed 4 bases from V and 0 bases from J, with 9 bases in between. The CDR3 has 13 amino acids. Per the germline V gene, CDR1 is SQVTM and CDR2 is ANQGSEA. CDR3 nucleotide sequence: TGCAGCGTTGCACTAAAAATGAACACTGAAGCTTTCTTT. It is translated as CSVALKMNTEAFF. Drawing the rest from reference TRBV29-1 and TRBJ1-1, the complete variable domain is SAVISQKPSRDICQRGTSLTIQCQVDSQVTMMFWYRQQPGQSLTLIATANQGSEATYESGFVIDKFPISRPNLTFSTLTVSNMSPEDSSIYLCSVALKMNTEAFFGQGTRLTVV.

The genes are TRBV5-4 and TRBJ2-7; D unresolved. The germline gives CDR1 SGHNT, CDR2 YYREEE (reference sequence). The CDR3 length is 15 residues. The V end lost 3 bases, the J end lost 3 bases, and 16 bases lay between the germline ends. The CDR3 protein is CASSSGTGSFYEQYF. CDR3 bases: TGTGCCAGCAGCTCGGGTACGGGTAGTTTCTACGAGCAGTACTTC.

This clone was observed a handful of times. The rearrangement links TRBV30 to TRBJ2-3, with unresolved D. The CDR3 runs 14 residues. CDR1 is GTSNPN and CDR2 is SVGIG in the germline V gene (reference sequence). The V gene lost 0 bases and the J gene lost 6 bases, with 13 bases spanning the gap. This chain's CDR3 is CAWSVGLTADTQYF. The DNA of the CDR3 is TGTGCCTGGAGTGTAGGCCTTACGGCGGATACGCAGTATTTT.

The chain carries TRBV9 and TRBJ2-5, with 9 bases fitting TRBD2. TRBJ2-7 explains the end of the DNA better; the J call may be wrong. Germline-derived CDR1 and CDR2 are SGDLS and YYNGEE. This CDR3 has 16 residues. For the CDR3, the DNA is TGTGCCAGCAGCGTAGTGACTAGCGGAGACTCCTACGAGCAGTACTTC. Protein product: CASSVVTSGDSYEQYF.

The chain joins TRBV10-3 to TRBJ2-2, with 7 bases identical to TRBD1. The trim removed 3 bases at V and 1 base at J, leaving 2 bases unmatched. This CDR3 spans 15 amino acids. Germline V gene sequence: CDR1 ENHRY, CDR2 SYGVKD. For the CDR3, the DNA is TGTGCCATCAGTGAAGGACAGGTGAACACCGGGGAGCTGTTTTTT. Protein sequence: CAISEGQVNTGELFF.

This clone was picked up a small number of times. V gene TRBV5-4 combines with J gene TRBJ1-2; D uncertain. From germline, CDR1 is SGHNT and CDR2 YYREEE (reference sequence). CDR3 length equals 14 residues. V lost 2 bases, J lost 10 bases, and 18 bases lay in between. The DNA of the CDR3 is TGTGCCAGCAGCTTAGTAGACGGCGAAGGAACCTACACCTTC. It translates to CASSLVDGEGTYTF.

On this clone: At the DNA level, this CDR3 is encoded by other sequences in the same sample as well. The gene calls are TRBV7-2 and TRBJ1-6, with a weak D call TRBD1 (6 bases). V lost 1 base, J lost 6 bases, and 10 bases lay in between. In germline, CDR1 is SGHTA, CDR2 FQGNSA. The CDR3 loop spans 15 amino acids. CDR3 amino acids: CASSLVGQINSPLHF. CDR3 nucleotide sequence: TGTGCCAGCAGCTTAGTAGGACAGATTAATTCACCCCTCCACTTT.

V and J are TRBV28 and TRBJ1-2; D not certain. Germline lookup yields CDR1 MDHEN and CDR2 SYDVKM. This CDR3 spans 11 amino acids. The germline V and J ends were trimmed by 5 bases and 5 bases, with 6 bases remaining between them. The DNA for the CDR3 is TGTGCCAGCAGTGCCTCATATGGCTACACCTTC. Amino acids: CASSASYGYTF.

The sample holds a few counts of this clone. The chain links TRBV30 to TRBJ2-3, with 7 bases fitting TRBD1. The CDR3 runs to 13 residues. V was pared by 5 bases and J by 5 bases, with 7 bases of the junction left unmatched. CDR1 and CDR2 (germline): GTSNPN, SVGIG (reference sequence). For the CDR3, the DNA is TGTGCCTGGGGCATGCAGGGGGTAGATACGCAGTATTTT. This encodes CAWGMQGVDTQYF.

V gene TRBV10-3 combines with J gene TRBJ2-1; 8 nucleotides align to TRBD1. CDR1 and CDR2 from the germline V gene are ENHRY and SYGVKD. The CDR3 length is 14 residues. The V and J ends lost 5 bases and 0 bases, in that order; junction bases with no gene match: 0. CDR3 residues: CAISTGGSYNEQFF. The CDR3 DNA reads as TGTGCCATCAGTACAGGGGGCTCCTACAATGAGCAGTTCTTC.

The chain's CDR3 is CASSVAGDGDYEQYF. The CDR3 region has the DNA TGTGCCAGCAGCGTCGCCGGGGACGGAGACTACGAGCAGTACTTC. The chain joins TRBV9 to TRBJ2-7; either TRBD1 or TRBD2 may supply D (5 bases each). There are 15 residues in the CDR3. Germline V gene sequence: CDR1 SGDLS, CDR2 YYNGEE. V shed 2 bases and J shed 3 bases, with 15 bases lying between them. Looking up the rest from reference TRBV9 and TRBJ2-7 gives the full variable domain: DSGVTQTPKHLITATGQRVTLRCSPRSGDLSVYWYQQSLDQGLQFLIQYYNGEERAKGNILERFSAQQFPDLHSELNLSSLELGDSALYFCASSVAGDGDYEQYFGPGTRLTVT.

The chain recombines TRBV4-2 with TRBJ1-1; D might be TRBD1 (5 bases). CDR3 length: 8 residues. CDR1 is LGHNA and CDR2 is YNFKEQ in the germline V gene. Trimming shortened V by 11 bases and J by 8 bases, and 6 bases separated the two germline ends. In nucleotides, the CDR3 is TGTGCCGCAGGGGAAGCTTTCTTT. Amino acids: CAAGEAFF.

Concerning this clone: Other DNA sequences in this sample translate to the same CDR3. This chain connects TRBV7-9 to TRBJ2-3; TRBD2 might be the D (6 bases). There are 15 residues in the CDR3. V was cut by 5 bases and J by 0 bases, with 12 bases left in between. Germline-derived CDR1 and CDR2 are SEHNR and FQNEAQ (reference sequence). CDR3 sequence reads: CASSPGTLSTDTQYF. The CDR3 coding sequence is TGTGCCAGCAGCCCGGGGACTCTTAGCACAGATACGCAGTATTTT.

This clone was counted only a few times. V usage is TRBV5-1 and J usage is TRBJ1-4, with TRBD1 matching over 8 bases. This CDR3 contains 15 residues. Germline V gene lookup returns CDR1 SGHRS and CDR2 YFSETQ. V gave up 4 bases and J gave up 11 bases; unmatched junction bases: 13. In nucleotides, the CDR3 is TGCGCCAGCAGCGCGGCCCAGGACAGGGCAGAGAAACTGTTTTTT. This gives the protein CASSAAQDRAEKLFF.

This clone came up a few times. The rearrangement uses TRBV6-1 and TRBJ2-6, with unresolved D. The CDR3 has 14 amino acids. V was shortened by 7 bases and J by 2 bases, with 9 bases between the two germline ends. Germline loops: CDR1 MNHNS, CDR2 SASEGT. The CDR3, as DNA: TGTGCCAGCACCCTAGGAGCTGGGGCCAACGTCCTGACTTTC. This encodes CASTLGAGANVLTF.

The chain has TRBV28 and TRBJ2-1; 8 bases match TRBD1. The CDR3 totals 14 residues. Trimming took 5 bases from V and 9 from J; bases not matched to a gene: 9. Germline-derived CDR1 and CDR2 are MDHEN and SYDVKM. This chain's CDR3 is CASSPGQARSEQFF. CDR3 DNA: TGTGCCAGCAGTCCGGGACAGGCGAGAAGTGAGCAGTTCTTC. The full variable domain, rest sourced from reference TRBV28 and TRBJ2-1, is DVKVTQSSRYLVKRTGEKVFLECVQDMDHENMFWYRQDPGLGLRLIYFSYDVKMKEKGDIPEGYSVSREKKERFSLILESASTNQTSMYLCASSPGQARSEQFFGPGTRLTVL.

V usage is TRBV5-4 and J usage is TRBJ2-5, with 8 bases identical to TRBD2. Germline-derived CDR1 and CDR2 are SGHNT and YYREEE (reference sequence). Trimming removed 0 bases from V and 1 base from J; junction bases left unmatched: 2. This CDR3 region has 15 residues. DNA of the CDR3: TGTGCCAGCAGCTTGGCTACTAGCGGCCAAGAGACCCAGTACTTC. This encodes CASSLATSGQETQYF.

The chain joins TRBV5-4 to TRBJ1-4; TRBD1 agrees at 9 bases. Looked up from germline, CDR1 is SGHNT and CDR2 is YYREEE (reference sequence). CDR3 length equals 15 residues. After removal of 5 bases from V and 7 bases from J, the junction contained 9 bases not matched to a gene. CDR3 bases: TGTGCCAGCAGTTCCTTTGACAGGGGGAGTGAAAAACTGTTTTTT. Translated, it gives CASSSFDRGSEKLFF.

This clone has more than one count but fewer than ten. The CDR3 DNA is TGCAGCGCCTCAGACAGGGTAAGGGCTGAAGCTTTCTTT. Encoded protein: CSASDRVRAEAFF. V is TRBV29-1 and J is TRBJ1-1; 7 nucleotides agree with TRBD1. The V gene's germline CDR1 is SQVTM and CDR2 ANQGSEA. This CDR3 has 13 amino acids. Trimming took 7 bases from V and 6 from J; bases not matched to a gene: 11.